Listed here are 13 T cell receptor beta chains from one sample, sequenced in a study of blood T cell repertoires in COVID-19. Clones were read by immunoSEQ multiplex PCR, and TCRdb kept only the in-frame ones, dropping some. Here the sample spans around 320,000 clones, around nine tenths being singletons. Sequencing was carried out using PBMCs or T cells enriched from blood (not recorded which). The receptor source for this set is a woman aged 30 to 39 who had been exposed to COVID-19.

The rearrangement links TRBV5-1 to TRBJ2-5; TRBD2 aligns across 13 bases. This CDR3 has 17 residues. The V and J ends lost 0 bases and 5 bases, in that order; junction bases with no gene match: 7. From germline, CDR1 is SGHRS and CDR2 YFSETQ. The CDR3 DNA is TGCGCCAGCAGCTTGGGACTAGCGGGGGGACGATCGGAGACCCAGTACTTC. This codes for CASSLGLAGGRSETQYF. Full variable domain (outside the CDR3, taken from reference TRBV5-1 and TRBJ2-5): KAGVTQTPRYLIKTRGQQVTLSCSPISGHRSVSWYQQTPGQGLQFLFEYFSETQRNKGNFPGRFSGRQFSNSRSEMNVSTLELGDSALYLCASSLGLAGGRSETQYFGPGTRLLVL.

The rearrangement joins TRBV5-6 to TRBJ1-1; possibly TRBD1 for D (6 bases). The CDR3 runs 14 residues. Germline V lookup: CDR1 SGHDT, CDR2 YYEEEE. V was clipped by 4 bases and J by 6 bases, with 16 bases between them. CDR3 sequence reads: CASSGYRVTAEAFF. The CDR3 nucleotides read TGTGCCAGCAGCGGTTACAGGGTGACCGCTGAAGCTTTCTTT.

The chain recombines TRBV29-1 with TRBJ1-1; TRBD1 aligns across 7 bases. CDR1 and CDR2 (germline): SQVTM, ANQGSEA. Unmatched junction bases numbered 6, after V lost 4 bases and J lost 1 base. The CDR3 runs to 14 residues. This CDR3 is CSVAGQVPNTEAFF. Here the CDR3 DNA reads TGCAGCGTTGCCGGACAGGTTCCGAACACTGAAGCTTTCTTT.

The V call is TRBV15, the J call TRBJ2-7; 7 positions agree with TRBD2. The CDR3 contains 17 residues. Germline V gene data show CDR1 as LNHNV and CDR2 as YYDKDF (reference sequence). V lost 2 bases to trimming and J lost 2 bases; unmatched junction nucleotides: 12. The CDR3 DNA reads TGTGCCACCAGCAGACCCGGCGGCGGGGGAACGACCTACGAGCAGTACTTC. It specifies CATSRPGGGGTTYEQYF.

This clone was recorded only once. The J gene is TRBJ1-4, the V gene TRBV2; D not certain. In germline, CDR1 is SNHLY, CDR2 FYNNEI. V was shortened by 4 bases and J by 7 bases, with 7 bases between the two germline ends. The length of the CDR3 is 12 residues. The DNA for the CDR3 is TGTGCCAGCAGTGCGGGAGGTGAAAAACTGTTTTTT. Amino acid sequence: CASSAGGEKLFF.

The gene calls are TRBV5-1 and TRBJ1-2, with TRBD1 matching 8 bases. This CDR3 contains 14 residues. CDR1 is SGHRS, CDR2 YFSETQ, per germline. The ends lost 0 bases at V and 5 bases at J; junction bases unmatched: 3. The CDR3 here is CASSLEQGGYGYTF. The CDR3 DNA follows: TGCGCCAGCAGCTTGGAACAGGGGGGGTATGGCTACACCTTC. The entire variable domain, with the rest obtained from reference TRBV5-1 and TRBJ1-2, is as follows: KAGVTQTPRYLIKTRGQQVTLSCSPISGHRSVSWYQQTPGQGLQFLFEYFSETQRNKGNFPGRFSGRQFSNSRSEMNVSTLELGDSALYLCASSLEQGGYGYTFGSGTRLTVV.

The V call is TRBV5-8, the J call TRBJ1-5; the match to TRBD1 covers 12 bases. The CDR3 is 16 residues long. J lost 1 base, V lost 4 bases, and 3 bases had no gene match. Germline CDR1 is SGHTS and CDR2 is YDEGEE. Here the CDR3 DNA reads TGTGCCAGCAGCACGGGGACAGGGGGCAGCAATCAGCCCCAGCATTTT. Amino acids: CASSTGTGGSNQPQHF. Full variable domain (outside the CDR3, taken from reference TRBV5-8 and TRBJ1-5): EAGVTQSPTHLIKTRGQQATLRCSPISGHTSVYWYQQALGLGLQFLLWYDEGEERNRGNFPPRFSGRQFPNYSSELNVNALELEDSALYLCASSTGTGGSNQPQHFGDGTRLSIL.

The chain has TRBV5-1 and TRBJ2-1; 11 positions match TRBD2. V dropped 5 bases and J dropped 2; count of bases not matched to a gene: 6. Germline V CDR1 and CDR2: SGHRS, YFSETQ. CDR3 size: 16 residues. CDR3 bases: TGCGCCAGCAGTCTTACTAGCGGGGGAACCTACAATGAGCAGTTCTTC. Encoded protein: CASSLTSGGTYNEQFF.

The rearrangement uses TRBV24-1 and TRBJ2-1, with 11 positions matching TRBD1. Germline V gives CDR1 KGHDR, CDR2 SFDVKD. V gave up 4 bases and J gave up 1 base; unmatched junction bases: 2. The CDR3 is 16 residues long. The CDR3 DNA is TGTGCCACCAGTGACCGGGACAGGGGGTCCTACAATGAGCAGTTCTTC. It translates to CATSDRDRGSYNEQFF.

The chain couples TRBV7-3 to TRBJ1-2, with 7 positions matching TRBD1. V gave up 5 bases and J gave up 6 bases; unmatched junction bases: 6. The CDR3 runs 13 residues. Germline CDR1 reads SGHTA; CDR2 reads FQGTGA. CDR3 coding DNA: TGTGCCAGCAGCGCAACAGGGGCCAATGGCTACACCTTC. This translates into CASSATGANGYTF.

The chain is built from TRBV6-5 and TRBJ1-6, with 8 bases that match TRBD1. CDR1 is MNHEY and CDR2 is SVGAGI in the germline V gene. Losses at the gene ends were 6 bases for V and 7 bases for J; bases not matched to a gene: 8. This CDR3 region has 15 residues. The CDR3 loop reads CASRSAGGNNSPLHF. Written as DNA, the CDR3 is TGTGCCAGCAGGTCCGCAGGGGGCAACAATTCACCCCTCCACTTT.

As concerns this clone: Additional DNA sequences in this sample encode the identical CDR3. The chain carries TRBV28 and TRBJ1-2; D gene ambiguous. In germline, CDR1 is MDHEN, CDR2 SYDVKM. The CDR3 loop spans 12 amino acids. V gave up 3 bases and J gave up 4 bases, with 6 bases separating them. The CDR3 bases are TGTGCCAGCAGTTTGACTGGCTATGGCTACACCTTC. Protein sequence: CASSLTGYGYTF.

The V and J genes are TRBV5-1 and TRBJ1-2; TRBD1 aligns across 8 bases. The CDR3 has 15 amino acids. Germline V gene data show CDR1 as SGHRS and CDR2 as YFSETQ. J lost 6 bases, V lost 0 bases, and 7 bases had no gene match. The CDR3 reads CASSLARTGNDGYTF. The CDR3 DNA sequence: TGCGCCAGCAGCTTGGCGAGGACAGGGAACGATGGCTACACCTTC. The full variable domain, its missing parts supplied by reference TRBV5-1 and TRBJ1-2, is KAGVTQTPRYLIKTRGQQVTLSCSPISGHRSVSWYQQTPGQGLQFLFEYFSETQRNKGNFPGRFSGRQFSNSRSEMNVSTLELGDSALYLCASSLARTGNDGYTFGSGTRLTVV.